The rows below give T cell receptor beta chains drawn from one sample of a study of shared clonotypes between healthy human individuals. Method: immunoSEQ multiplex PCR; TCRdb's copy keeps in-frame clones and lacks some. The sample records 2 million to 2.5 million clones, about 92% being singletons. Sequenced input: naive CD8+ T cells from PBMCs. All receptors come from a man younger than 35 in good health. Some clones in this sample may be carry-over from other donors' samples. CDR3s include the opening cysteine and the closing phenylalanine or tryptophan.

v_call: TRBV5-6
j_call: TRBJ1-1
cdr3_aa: CASSSAPGWGRTTEAFF

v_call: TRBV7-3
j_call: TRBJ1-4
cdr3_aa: CASSLRVRGPGEKLFF

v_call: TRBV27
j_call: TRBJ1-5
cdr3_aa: CASSLLGEGQPQHF

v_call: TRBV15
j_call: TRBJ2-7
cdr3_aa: CATSSDRGYEQYF

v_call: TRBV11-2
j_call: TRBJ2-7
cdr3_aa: CASSLGLVDEQYF

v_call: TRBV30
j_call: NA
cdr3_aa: CAWQGVVRSSYEQYF

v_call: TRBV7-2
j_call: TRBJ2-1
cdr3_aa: CASSLKVSGGLIYNEQFF

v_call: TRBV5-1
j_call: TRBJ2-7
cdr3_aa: CASSLDRVSEQYF

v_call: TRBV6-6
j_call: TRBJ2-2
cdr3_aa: CASSGEVPGELFF

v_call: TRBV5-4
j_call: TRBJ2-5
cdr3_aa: CASSSHPKDPQETQYF

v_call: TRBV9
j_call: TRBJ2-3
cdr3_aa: CASSVAAGAGDTQYF

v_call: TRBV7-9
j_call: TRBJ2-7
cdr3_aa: CASSFSTSAGEQYF

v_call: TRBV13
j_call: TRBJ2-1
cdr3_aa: CASSLLDEQFF

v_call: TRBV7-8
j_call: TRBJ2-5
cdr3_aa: CASSPQRIGGETQYF

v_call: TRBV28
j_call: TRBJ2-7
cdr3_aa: CASFMGGSSYEQYF

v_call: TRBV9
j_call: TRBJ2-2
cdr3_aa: CASSVGATSGPSGELFF

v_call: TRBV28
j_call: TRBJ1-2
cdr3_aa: CASSLMARGGYTF

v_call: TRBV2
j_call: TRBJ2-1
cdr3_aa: CASSDRGEGYNEQFF

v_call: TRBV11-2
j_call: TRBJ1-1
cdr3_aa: CASSLGVGTEAFF

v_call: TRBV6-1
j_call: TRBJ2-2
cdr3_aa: CASEQGGELFF

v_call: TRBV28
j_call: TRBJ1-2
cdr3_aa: CASRDRGIGYTF

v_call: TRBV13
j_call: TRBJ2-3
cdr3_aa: CASSPDRATDTQYF

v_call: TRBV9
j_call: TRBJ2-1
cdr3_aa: CASSGGTRVEVEQFF

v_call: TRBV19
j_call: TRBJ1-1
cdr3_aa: CASSPSGVGAFF

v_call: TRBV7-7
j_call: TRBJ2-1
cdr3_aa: CASGIVGGDEQFF

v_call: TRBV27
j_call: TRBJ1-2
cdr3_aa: CASAPGGGYYGYTF

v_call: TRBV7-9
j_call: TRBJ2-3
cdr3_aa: CASSLSLAGSTDTQYF

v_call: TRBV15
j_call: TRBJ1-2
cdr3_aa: CATSRARSGQIYGYTF

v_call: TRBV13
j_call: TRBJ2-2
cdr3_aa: CASSSLTSGRYGELFF

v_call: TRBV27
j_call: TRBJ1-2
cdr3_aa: CASSLSGGRDYGYTF

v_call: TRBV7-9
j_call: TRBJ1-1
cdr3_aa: CASSPRDRGPTEAFF

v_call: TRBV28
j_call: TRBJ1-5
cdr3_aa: CASTDRGGVSNQPQHF

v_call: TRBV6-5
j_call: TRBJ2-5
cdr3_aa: CASSYDSGRRDQYF

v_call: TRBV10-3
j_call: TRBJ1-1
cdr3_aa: CAISESIRELGSLNTEAFF

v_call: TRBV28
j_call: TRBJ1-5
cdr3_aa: CASSFLTGGNQPQHF

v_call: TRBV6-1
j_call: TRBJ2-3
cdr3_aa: CASSEAGVDGRYPDTQYF

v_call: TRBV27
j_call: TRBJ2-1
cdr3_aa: CASRKLTSGVYNEQFF

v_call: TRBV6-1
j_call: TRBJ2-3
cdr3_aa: CASSAGIAGTSGLKSDTQYF

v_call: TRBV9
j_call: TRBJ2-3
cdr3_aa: CASTPERDTDTQYF

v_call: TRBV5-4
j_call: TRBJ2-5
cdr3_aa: CASSSAETGVVGKATQYF

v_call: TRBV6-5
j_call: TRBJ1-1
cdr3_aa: CASSWVTGGQTEAFF

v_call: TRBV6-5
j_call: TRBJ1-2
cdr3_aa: CASSYAGTGYGYTF

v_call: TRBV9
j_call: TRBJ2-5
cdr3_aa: CASSRGGGPETQYF

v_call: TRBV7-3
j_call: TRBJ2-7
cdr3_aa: CASSWGDNNEQYF

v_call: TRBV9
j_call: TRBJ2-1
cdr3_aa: CASSTREGRGNEQFF

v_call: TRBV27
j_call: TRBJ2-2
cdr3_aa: CASSLLDPGGPTGELFF

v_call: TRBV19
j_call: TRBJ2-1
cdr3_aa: CASSIIGLAGINEQFF

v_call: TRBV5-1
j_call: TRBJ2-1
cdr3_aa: CASSHGGYNEQFF

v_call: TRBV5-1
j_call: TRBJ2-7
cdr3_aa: CASRPGQEVYEQYF

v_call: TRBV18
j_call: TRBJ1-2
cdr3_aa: CASSSGTSTGMLYGYTF

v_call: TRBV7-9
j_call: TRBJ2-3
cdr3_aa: CASSPDRIGTDTQYF

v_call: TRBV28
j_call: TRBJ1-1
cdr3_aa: CASSTDREDQNTEAFF

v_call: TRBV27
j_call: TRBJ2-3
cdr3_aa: CASSRLPLAGVGTDTQYF

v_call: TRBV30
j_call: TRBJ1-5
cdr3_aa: CAWSTGDNQPQHF

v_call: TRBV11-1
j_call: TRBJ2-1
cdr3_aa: CASSLAPGQNLEQFF

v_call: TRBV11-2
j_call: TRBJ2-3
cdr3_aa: CASSQEKIPGADTQYF

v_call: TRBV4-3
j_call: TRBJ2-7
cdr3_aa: CASSQDGPGTVHEQYF

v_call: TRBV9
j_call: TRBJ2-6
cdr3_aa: CASSVSGANVLTF

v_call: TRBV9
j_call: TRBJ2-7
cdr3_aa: CASSVGTNPSSYEQYF